Listed here is a single T cell receptor (beta chain). Antigen: not known. TCRdb keeps only in-frame clones here, not all; method: immunoSEQ multiplex PCR. The sample contains 50,000 to 70,000 clones, approximately 86% of which appear only once. The germline V gene has CDR1 LGHNA and CDR2 YSLEER. The germline V and J ends were trimmed by 0 bases and 0 bases, with 5 bases remaining between them. The CDR3 consists of 15 residues. The data were obtained in a study of OX40 agonist ivuxolimab in advanced cancers. Study conclusions and caveats: The authors did not determine the antigen specificity of the expanded peripheral T cells.

Researchers took blood at baseline, on cycle 4 day 1, and on cycle 7 day 1. The chain carries TRBV4-3 and TRBJ2-2; D perhaps matches TRBD1 (5 bases). This receptor was obtained from an adult with an advanced solid tumor such as melanoma, head and neck, liver or kidney cancer. The input for sequencing was CD4+ or CD8+ T cells sorted from blood, taken in a trial of the OX40 agonist ivuxolimab. The CDR3 DNA reads as TGCGCCAGCAGCCAAGAGGGGCCGAACACCGGGGAGCTGTTTTTT. Amino acids: CASSQEGPNTGELFF.